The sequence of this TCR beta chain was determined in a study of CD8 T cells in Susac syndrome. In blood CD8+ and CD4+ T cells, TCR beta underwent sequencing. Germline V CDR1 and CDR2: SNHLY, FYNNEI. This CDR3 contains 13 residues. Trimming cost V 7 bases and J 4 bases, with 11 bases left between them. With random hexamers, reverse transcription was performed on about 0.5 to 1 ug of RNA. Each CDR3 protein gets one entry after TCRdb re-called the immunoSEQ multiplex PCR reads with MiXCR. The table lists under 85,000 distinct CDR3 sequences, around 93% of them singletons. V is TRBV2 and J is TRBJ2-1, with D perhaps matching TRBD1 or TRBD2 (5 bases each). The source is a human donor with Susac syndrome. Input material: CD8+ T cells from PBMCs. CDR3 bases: TGTGCCAGCAACCGGGACCCTTACAATGAGCAGTTCTTC. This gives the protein CASNRDPYNEQFF.